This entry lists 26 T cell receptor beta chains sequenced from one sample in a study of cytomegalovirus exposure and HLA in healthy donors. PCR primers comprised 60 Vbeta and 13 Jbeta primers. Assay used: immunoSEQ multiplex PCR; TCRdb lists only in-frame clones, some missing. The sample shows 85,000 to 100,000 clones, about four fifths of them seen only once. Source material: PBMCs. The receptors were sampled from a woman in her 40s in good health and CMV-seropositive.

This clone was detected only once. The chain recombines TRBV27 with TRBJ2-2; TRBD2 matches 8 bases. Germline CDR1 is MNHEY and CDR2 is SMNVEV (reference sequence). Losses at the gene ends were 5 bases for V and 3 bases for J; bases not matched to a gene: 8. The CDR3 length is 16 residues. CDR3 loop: CASSLLAGGYTGELFF. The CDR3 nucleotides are TGTGCCAGCAGTCTATTGGCGGGAGGATACACCGGGGAGCTGTTTTTT.

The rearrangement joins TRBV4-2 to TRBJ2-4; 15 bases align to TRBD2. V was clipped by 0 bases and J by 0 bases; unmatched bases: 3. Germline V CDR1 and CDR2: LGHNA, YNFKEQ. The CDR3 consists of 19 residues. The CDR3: CASSQDGTSGRPAKNIQYF. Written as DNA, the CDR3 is TGTGCCAGCAGCCAAGACGGGACTAGCGGGAGGCCAGCCAAAAACATTCAGTACTTC.

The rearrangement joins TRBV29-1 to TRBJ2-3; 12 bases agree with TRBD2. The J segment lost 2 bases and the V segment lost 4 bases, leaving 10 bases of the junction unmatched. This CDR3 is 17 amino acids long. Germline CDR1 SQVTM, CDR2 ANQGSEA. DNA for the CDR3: TGCAGCGTTGGATGGGGGACTAGCGGGCACGACACAGATACGCAGTATTTT. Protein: CSVGWGTSGHDTDTQYF.

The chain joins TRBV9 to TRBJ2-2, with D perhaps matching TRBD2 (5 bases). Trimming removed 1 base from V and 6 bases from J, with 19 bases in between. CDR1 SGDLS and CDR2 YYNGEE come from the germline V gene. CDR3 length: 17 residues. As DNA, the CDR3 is TGTGCCAGCAGCGTATCAACGCGGGTGACCCACGCCGGGGAGCTGTTTTTT. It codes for CASSVSTRVTHAGELFF.

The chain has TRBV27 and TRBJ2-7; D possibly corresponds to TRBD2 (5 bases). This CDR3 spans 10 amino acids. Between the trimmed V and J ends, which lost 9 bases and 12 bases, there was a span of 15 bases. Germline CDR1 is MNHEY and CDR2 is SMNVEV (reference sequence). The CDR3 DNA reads TGTGCCAGTGGGTGGGAGACTCTGTACTTC. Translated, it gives CASGWETLYF.

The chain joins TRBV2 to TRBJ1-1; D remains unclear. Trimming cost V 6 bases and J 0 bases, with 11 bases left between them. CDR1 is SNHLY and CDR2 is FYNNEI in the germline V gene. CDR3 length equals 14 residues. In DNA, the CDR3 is TGTGCCAGCAGACCCAGATACCTGAACACTGAAGCTTTCTTT. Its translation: CASRPRYLNTEAFF. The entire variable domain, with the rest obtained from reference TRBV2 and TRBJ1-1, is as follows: EPEVTQTPSHQVTQMGQEVILRCVPISNHLYFYWYRQILGQKVEFLVSFYNNEISEKSEIFDDQFSVERPDGSNFTLKIRSTKLEDSAMYFCASRPRYLNTEAFFGQGTRLTVV.

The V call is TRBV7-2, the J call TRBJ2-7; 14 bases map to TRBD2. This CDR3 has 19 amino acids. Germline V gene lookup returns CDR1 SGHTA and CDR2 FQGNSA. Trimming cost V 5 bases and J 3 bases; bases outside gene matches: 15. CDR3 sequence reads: CASSPLGTSGRSKDYEQYF. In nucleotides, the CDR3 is TGTGCCAGCAGCCCGCTCGGGACTAGCGGGAGATCAAAGGACTACGAGCAGTACTTC.

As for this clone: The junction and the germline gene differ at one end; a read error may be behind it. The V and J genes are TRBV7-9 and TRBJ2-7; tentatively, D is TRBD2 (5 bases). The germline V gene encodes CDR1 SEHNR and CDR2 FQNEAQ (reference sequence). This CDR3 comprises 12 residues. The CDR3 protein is CASSLDSHEQYF. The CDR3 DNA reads TGTGCCAGCAGCTTGGACTCCCACGAGCAGTACTTC. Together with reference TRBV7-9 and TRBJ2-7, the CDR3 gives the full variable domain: DTGVSQNPRHKITKRGQNVTFRCDPISEHNRLYWYRQTLGQGPEFLTYFQNEAQLEKSRLLSDRFSAERPKGSFSTLEIQRTEQGDSAMYLCASSLDSHEQYFGPGTRLTVT.

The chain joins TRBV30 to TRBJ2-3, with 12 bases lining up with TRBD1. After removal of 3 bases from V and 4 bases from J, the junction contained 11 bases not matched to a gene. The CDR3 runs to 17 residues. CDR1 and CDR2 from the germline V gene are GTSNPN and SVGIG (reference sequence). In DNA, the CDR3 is TGTGCCTGGAGCGGATGGGGGGACAGGGGGCTTGCAGATACGCAGTATTTT. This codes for CAWSGWGDRGLADTQYF.

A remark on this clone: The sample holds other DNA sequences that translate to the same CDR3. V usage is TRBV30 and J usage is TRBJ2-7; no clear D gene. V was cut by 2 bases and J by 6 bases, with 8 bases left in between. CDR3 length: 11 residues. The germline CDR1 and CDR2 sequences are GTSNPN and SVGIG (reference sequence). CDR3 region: CAWSIRSEQYF. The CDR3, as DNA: TGTGCCTGGAGTATTAGAAGCGAGCAGTACTTC. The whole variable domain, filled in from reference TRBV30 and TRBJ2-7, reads SQTIHQWPATLVQPVGSPLSLECTVEGTSNPNLYWYRQAAGRGLQLLFYSVGIGQISSEVPQNLSASRPQDRQFILSSKKLLLSDSGFYLCAWSIRSEQYFGPGTRLTVT.

CDR3 DNA sequence: TGTGCCAGCAGCTTGGGGGGGGCAGATACGCAGTATTTT. Translated, it gives CASSLGGADTQYF. V is TRBV7-9 and J is TRBJ2-3, with 7 bases identical to TRBD2. Germline loops: CDR1 SEHNR, CDR2 FQNEAQ (reference sequence). The CDR3 has 13 amino acids. The V gene end was trimmed by 3 bases and the J gene end by 4 bases; junction bases not matched to a gene: 1.

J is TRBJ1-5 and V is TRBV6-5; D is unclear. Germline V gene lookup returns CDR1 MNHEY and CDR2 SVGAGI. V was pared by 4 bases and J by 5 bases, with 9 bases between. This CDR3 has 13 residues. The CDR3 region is CASSFGLYQPQHF. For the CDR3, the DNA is TGTGCCAGCAGTTTCGGACTCTATCAGCCCCAGCATTTT.

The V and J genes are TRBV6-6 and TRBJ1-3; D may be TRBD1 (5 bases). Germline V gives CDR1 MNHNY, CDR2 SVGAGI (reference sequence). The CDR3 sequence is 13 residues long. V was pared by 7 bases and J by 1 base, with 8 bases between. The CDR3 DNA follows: TGTGCCAGCATCCACAGGTCTGGAAACACCATATATTTT. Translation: CASIHRSGNTIYF.

As DNA, the CDR3 is TGTGCCAGCAGCTCGTACAGGGACGAGCAGTACTTC. It is translated as CASSSYRDEQYF. The chain uses TRBV7-9 and TRBJ2-7; D perhaps matches TRBD1 (6 bases). V lost 4 bases and J lost 5, with 9 bases in between. The CDR3 runs 12 residues. The germline V gene has CDR1 SEHNR and CDR2 FQNEAQ (reference sequence).

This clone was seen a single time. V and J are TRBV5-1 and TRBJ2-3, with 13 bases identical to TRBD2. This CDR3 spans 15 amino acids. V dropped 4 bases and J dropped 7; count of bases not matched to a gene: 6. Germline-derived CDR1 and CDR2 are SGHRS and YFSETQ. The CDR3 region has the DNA TGCGCCAGCAGCCCAACGGGACTAGCGGGGAATACGCAGTATTTT. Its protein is CASSPTGLAGNTQYF.

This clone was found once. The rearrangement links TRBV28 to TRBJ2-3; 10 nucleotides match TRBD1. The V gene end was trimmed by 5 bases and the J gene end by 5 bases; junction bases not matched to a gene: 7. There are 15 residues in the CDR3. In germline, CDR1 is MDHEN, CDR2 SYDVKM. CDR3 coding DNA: TGTGCCAGCAGTCTCGGACAGGGGGGGATAGATACGCAGTATTTT. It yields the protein CASSLGQGGIDTQYF.

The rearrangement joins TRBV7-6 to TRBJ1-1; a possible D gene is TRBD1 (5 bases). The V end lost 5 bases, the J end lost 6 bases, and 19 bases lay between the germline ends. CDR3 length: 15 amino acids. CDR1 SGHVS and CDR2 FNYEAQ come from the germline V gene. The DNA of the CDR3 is TGTGCCAGCAGCCAACGGGGGGGTTACGAGGCTGAAGCTTTCTTT. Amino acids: CASSQRGGYEAEAFF.

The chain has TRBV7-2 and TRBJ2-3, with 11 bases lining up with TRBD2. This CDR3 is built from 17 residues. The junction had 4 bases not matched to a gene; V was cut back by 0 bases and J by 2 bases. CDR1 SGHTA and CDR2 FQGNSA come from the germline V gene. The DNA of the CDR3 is TGTGCCAGCAGCTTAGCCTTAGCGGGAGGGCTCACAGATACGCAGTATTTT. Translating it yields CASSLALAGGLTDTQYF.

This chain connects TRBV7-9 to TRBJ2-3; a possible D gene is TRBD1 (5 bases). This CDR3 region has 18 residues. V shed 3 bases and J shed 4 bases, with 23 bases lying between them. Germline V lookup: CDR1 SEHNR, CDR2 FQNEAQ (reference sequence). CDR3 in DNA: TGTGCCAGCAGCTTCTCGTTCGAACAGGAGATGGGCGCAGATACGCAGTATTTT. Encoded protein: CASSFSFEQEMGADTQYF.

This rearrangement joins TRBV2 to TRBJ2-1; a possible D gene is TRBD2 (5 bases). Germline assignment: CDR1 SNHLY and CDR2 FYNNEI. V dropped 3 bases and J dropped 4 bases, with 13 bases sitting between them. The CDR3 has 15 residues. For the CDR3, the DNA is TGTGCCAGCAGTGATTTCGGGGATTGGTACAATGAGCAGTTCTTC. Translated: CASSDFGDWYNEQFF.

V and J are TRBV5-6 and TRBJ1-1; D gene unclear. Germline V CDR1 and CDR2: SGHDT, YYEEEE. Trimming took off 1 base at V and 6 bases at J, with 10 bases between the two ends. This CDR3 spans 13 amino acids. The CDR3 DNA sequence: TGTGCCAGCAGCTTGCCCCCTCGGGCTGAAGCTTTCTTT. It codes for CASSLPPRAEAFF.

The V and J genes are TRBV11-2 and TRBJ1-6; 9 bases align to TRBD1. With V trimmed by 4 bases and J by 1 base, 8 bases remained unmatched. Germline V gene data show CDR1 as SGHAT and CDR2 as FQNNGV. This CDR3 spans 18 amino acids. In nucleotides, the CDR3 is TGTGCCAGCAGCTCGCCCCTGGGACAGGGATCCTATAATTCACCCCTCCACTTT. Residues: CASSSPLGQGSYNSPLHF.

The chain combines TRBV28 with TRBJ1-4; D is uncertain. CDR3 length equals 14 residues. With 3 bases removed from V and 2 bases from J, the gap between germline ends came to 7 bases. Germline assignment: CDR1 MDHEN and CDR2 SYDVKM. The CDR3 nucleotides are TGTGCCAGCAGTTTCTCTCGTACTAATGAAAAACTGTTTTTT. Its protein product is CASSFSRTNEKLFF. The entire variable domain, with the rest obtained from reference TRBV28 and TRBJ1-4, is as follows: DVKVTQSSRYLVKRTGEKVFLECVQDMDHENMFWYRQDPGLGLRLIYFSYDVKMKEKGDIPEGYSVSREKKERFSLILESASTNQTSMYLCASSFSRTNEKLFFGSGTQLSVL.

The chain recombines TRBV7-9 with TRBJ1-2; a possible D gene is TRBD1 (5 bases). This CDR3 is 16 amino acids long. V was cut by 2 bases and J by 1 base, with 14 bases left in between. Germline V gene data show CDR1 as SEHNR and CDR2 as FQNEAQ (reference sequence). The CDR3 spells CASSLSSGGGNYGYTF. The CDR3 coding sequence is TGTGCCAGCAGCTTATCATCTGGCGGGGGTAACTATGGCTACACCTTC.

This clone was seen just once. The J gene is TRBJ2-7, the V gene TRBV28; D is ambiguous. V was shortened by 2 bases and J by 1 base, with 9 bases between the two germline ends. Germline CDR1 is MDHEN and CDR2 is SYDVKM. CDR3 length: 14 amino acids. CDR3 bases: TGTGCCAGCAGTTTACTCCAGGCATCCTACGAGCAGTACTTC. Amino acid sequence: CASSLLQASYEQYF.

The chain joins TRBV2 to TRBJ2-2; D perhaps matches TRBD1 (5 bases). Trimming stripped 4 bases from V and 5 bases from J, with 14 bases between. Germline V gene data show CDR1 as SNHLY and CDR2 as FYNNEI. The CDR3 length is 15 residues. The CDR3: CASSVSRVRTGELFF. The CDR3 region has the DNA TGTGCCAGCAGTGTCAGCAGGGTTAGGACCGGGGAGCTGTTTTTT. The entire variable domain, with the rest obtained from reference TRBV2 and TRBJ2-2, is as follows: EPEVTQTPSHQVTQMGQEVILRCVPISNHLYFYWYRQILGQKVEFLVSFYNNEISEKSEIFDDQFSVERPDGSNFTLKIRSTKLEDSAMYFCASSVSRVRTGELFFGEGSRLTVL.